This T cell receptor beta chain was recorded in a study of OX40 agonist ivuxolimab in advanced cancers. Study-level background: Ivuxolimab was a fully human IgG2 agonistic monoclonal antibody targeting the costimulatory receptor OX40 (CD134). Intravenous ivuxolimab was administered to patients every 2 weeks at six dose levels: 0.01, 0.1, 0.3, 1.5, 3 and 10 mg/kg. Of the approximately 54 patients in dose escalation, 19 had hepatocellular carcinoma, approximately 15 had melanoma, 9 had renal cell carcinoma and 9 had head and neck cancer. The dose-escalation cohort was roughly 87% male with a mean age of approximately 60 years, ranging from roughly 23 to 90. Prior anti-PD-1, anti-PD-L1 or anti-CTLA-4 therapy was permitted, and 30% to 50% of dose-escalation patients had received checkpoint inhibitors. Partial responses occurred in three dose-escalation patients, of whom one had hepatocellular carcinoma and two had cutaneous melanoma. Peripheral TCRbeta sequencing was intended to test whether TCR sequence diversity was altered and clonal T-cell expansion was caused by ivuxolimab. The paper covers the monotherapy dose-escalation part of the phase I ivuxolimab trial, which included N ≈ 50 patients. Here is what the overall study found, with its caveats: In the 0.1-3.0 mg/kg groups, partial responders had among the lowest normalized peripheral clonal expansion, particularly in CD8+ T cells. Clonal expansion of both CD4+ and CD8+ blood T cells was observed from baseline to week 6 at doses 0.1 to 3.0 mg/kg. After ivuxolimab, expanded clones were on average more numerous among CD8+ T cells than among CD4+ T cells. Low levels of normalized T-cell clonal expansion were also seen in some nonresponding patients. The antigen specificity of the clonally expanded peripheral T cells was not determined.

The CDR3, from cysteine to phenylalanine, totals 18 residues. Only CDR3 DNA remains: 54 bases, in frame from the first base. The trial excluded patients who had a history of autoimmune disease or who were on systemic immunosuppression. In every dose cohort, peripheral blood was drawn for TCR sequencing at baseline, cycle 4 day 1, and cycle 7 day 1. The samples were taken from a phase I, first-in-human, multicenter, open-label dose-escalation trial of ivuxolimab. The trial enrolled adults with locally advanced or metastatic head and neck squamous cell, hepatocellular, melanoma or renal cell carcinoma. Before TCR sequencing, CD4+ T cells and CD8+ T cells were sorted from peripheral blood as separate populations. This clone was observed a handful of times. Its binding antigen is unknown. No much larger clonotype is one base removed from it; base qualities were not supplied. Genomic DNA was isolated from the sorted cells so that the TCRbeta CDR3 region could be sequenced. TCRbeta CDR3 regions were sequenced using the immunoSEQ Assay. Drawn from immuneACCESS, this table holds only the in-frame rearrangements with V and J called that TCRdb kept. Clones are partly lost; checked studies trace under half to an unresolved V gene and leave the rest unexplained. The sample table lists about 82,000 clones, 85% to 90% of them with a count of one. The ten largest make up approximately 1.9% of the sample.

The material was CD4+ or CD8+ T cells sorted from blood, obtained in a trial of the OX40 agonist ivuxolimab. Recombination connected TRBV21-1 to TRBJ2-7. TRBV21-1 is tagged as a pseudogene. This clonotype originated in an adult with an advanced solid tumor such as melanoma, head and neck, liver or kidney cancer. The CDR3 is CASSKDLVSTGRFYEQYF. At the DNA level, the sequence is TGTGCCAGCAGCAAAGATTTGGTCAGCACCGGGCGGTTCTACGAGCAGTACTTC.